This note documents a single TCR beta chain sequence. It may be a read error: a sequence one base away is much more abundant. RNA was extracted from whole blood without cell sorting, alongside germline DNA. Reverse transcription of about 500 ng total RNA with a constant-region primer produced TCR beta cDNA. Library construction for TCR beta comprised three nested multiplex PCR rounds performed with slightly modified ARM-PCR. Rounds one and two of PCR, each of 10 cycles, were primed with TRBV1-TRBV30 forward primers and a C-beta reverse primer. TCRdb itself ran the multiplex PCR reads through MiXCR, one entry per CDR3 protein. The table shows approximately 330,000 distinct CDR3 sequences, with less than 70% occurring only once. The sample comes from a study of tumor-infiltrating lymphocytes in primary liver carcinoma. Germline CDR1 SGHDT, CDR2 YYEEEE. V lost 3 bases and J lost 2, with 15 bases in between. The CDR3 spans 16 residues.

This sequence joins TRBV5-6 and TRBJ2-1, with D perhaps matching TRBD1 or TRBD2 (5 bases each). The TCR sequence derives from a man in his forties or fifties with primary liver carcinoma and hepatitis B virus infection. The source material was peripheral blood. The CDR3 bases are TGTGCCAGCAGCTCGGGGCCCGGAGTTACCTACAATGAGCAGTTCTTC. It yields the protein CASSSGPGVTYNEQFF. Full variable domain (outside the CDR3, taken from reference TRBV5-6 and TRBJ2-1): DAGVTQSPTHLIKTRGQQVTLRCSPKSGHDTVSWYQQALGQGPQFIFQYYEEEERQRGNFPDRFSGHQFPNYSSELNVNALLLGDSALYLCASSSGPGVTYNEQFFGPGTRLTVL.